This TCR beta chain appears in the sequencing data of a study of shared clonotypes between healthy human individuals. This clone came up once. Spread over ten immunoSEQ deep assay plates, unsorted PBMC DNA underwent sequencing. Profiled with immunoSEQ multiplex PCR; TCRdb holds only in-frame clones, not every one. The sample yields hundreds of thousands of clones, about 80% seen once. V lost 10 bases and J lost 2; bases outside the gene matches: 5. Germline CDR1 is MGHDK and CDR2 is SYGVNS. CDR3 size: 15 residues. This clonotype originated in a woman in her 40s in good health. Some clones in this sample may be carry-over from other donors' samples. This rearrangement joins TRBV25-1 to TRBJ2-1, with 13 nucleotides matching TRBD2. Sequenced: PBMCs. CDR3 sequence reads: CAIGLAGDPYNEQFF. The CDR3, as DNA: TGTGCCATCGGACTAGCGGGAGACCCCTACAATGAGCAGTTCTTC.